This entry lists 7 T cell receptor beta chains sequenced from one sample in a study of blood T cell repertoires in COVID-19. Libraries were prepared by immunoSEQ multiplex PCR; TCRdb keeps only in-frame clonotypes and omits some of them. The data hold 200,000 to 250,000 clones, with roughly 85% observed a single time. The material sequenced was peripheral blood. The source of these receptors is a woman aged 70-85 years with COVID-19, enrolled during active disease.

There are a few counts of this clone. The V call is TRBV3-1 (or the pseudogene TRBV3-2), the J call TRBJ2-5; D possibly corresponds to TRBD2 (5 bases). CDR1 and CDR2 (germline): LGHDT, YNNKEL (reference sequence). The CDR3 has 17 amino acids. Between the trimmed V and J ends, which lost 4 bases and 1 base, there was a span of 19 bases. The CDR3 DNA follows: TGTGCCAGCAGCCTTCACCCACTAGGCGGTATCCAAGAGACCCAGTACTTC. As protein: CASSLHPLGGIQETQYF.

This clone was seen just once. This rearrangement joins TRBV2 to TRBJ2-7, with 8 bases that match TRBD2. The J segment lost 2 bases and the V segment lost 4 bases, leaving 7 bases of the junction unmatched. CDR3 length: 15 residues. Germline V gene data show CDR1 as SNHLY and CDR2 as FYNNEI. CDR3 in DNA: TGTGCCAGCAGTGTGTCGGCGGGGGGAGCCTACGAGCAGTACTTC. Amino acid sequence: CASSVSAGGAYEQYF.

The chain links TRBV5-1 to TRBJ1-1, with a tentative D call TRBD1 (5 bases). Germline V gene lookup returns CDR1 SGHRS and CDR2 YFSETQ. The CDR3 extends over 15 amino acids. The V end was cut by 0 bases, the J end by 4 bases, with 13 bases between. CDR3 protein: CASSLGDTGPTEAFF. The CDR3 DNA follows: TGCGCCAGCAGCTTGGGGGATACAGGCCCCACTGAAGCTTTCTTT.

The chain is built from TRBV6-2 or TRBV6-3 and TRBJ1-2; D may be TRBD1 (6 bases). The germline CDR1 and CDR2 sequences are MNHEY and SVGEGT. The CDR3 consists of 15 residues. Trimming removed 6 bases at V and 5 bases at J, with 19 bases between. This CDR3 reads CASRYRTESLYGYTF. The DNA for the CDR3 is TGTGCCAGCAGGTACCGGACAGAATCGTTATATGGCTACACCTTC.

A few counts support this clone. The chain combines TRBV6-5 with TRBJ1-3; D call uncertain. In germline, CDR1 is MNHEY, CDR2 SVGAGI. V gave up 6 bases and J gave up 0 bases, with 12 bases separating them. This CDR3 is 15 amino acids long. CDR3 nucleotides: TGTGCCAGCAGCTCGCAGGCCTACTCTGGAAACACCATATATTTT. Protein: CASSSQAYSGNTIYF.

This rearrangement joins TRBV7-3 to TRBJ2-7; 7 positions match TRBD2. Trimming took 2 bases from V and 0 from J; bases not matched to a gene: 7. Germline CDR1 and CDR2: SGHTA and FQGTGA. The CDR3 is made up of 16 amino acids. CDR3 sequence (DNA): TGTGCCAGCAGCTTAGACGGTCGGGGGGACTCCTACGAGCAGTACTTC. Encoded protein: CASSLDGRGDSYEQYF.

This chain connects TRBV25-1 to TRBJ2-3; 11 bases align to TRBD2. Germline CDR1 MGHDK, CDR2 SYGVNS. The CDR3 has 15 amino acids. Germline trimming cut 2 bases from V and 3 bases from J; bases unmatched to any gene: 1. This CDR3 is CASSERLAGTDTQYF. The CDR3 bases are TGTGCCAGCAGTGAACGACTAGCGGGAACAGATACGCAGTATTTT.